One and the same sample provided the 8 T cell receptor beta chains below, sequenced in a study of cytomegalovirus exposure and HLA in healthy donors. The PCR contained 60 Vbeta and 13 Jbeta primers. Profiled with immunoSEQ multiplex PCR; TCRdb holds only in-frame clones, not every one. The sample contains about 130,000 clones, approximately 80% of which appear only once. The sample taken for sequencing was PBMCs. Receptors originate from a male donor in good health and CMV-seronegative.

V gene TRBV4-1 combines with J gene TRBJ2-7; possibly TRBD2 for D (5 bases). This CDR3 has 13 residues. V dropped 3 bases and J dropped 3 bases, with 9 bases sitting between them. CDR1 MGHRA and CDR2 YSYEKL come from the germline V gene. In DNA, the CDR3 is TGCGCCAGCAGCCACTTCGGGGTCTACGAGCAGTACTTC. This translates into CASSHFGVYEQYF.

V gene TRBV27 combines with J gene TRBJ2-2; the match to TRBD1 covers 11 bases. This CDR3 contains 17 residues. From germline, CDR1 is MNHEY and CDR2 SMNVEV (reference sequence). The V segment lost 5 bases and the J segment 5 bases; nucleotides outside the gene matches: 10. CDR3 in DNA: TGTGCCAGCAGTACACTCCTAGGACAGGGGGCTACCGGGGAGCTGTTTTTT. Amino acids: CASSTLLGQGATGELFF.

This clone has more than one count but fewer than ten. V gene TRBV5-1 combines with J gene TRBJ1-2; no clear D. V was clipped by 0 bases and J by 7 bases, with 13 bases between them. This CDR3 contains 14 residues. Germline V CDR1 and CDR2: SGHRS, YFSETQ. CDR3 nucleotides: TGCGCCAGCAGCTTGGGCGAGGGATCCGGTGGCTACACCTTC. Amino acid sequence: CASSLGEGSGGYTF.

This clone occurred a few times. A junction boundary mismatches the germline segment, possibly from a read error. The J gene is TRBJ2-3, the V gene TRBV7-9; weak D call: TRBD2 (5 bases). The CDR3 has 15 amino acids. Germline assignment: CDR1 SEHNR and CDR2 FQNEAQ (reference sequence). In nucleotides, the CDR3 is TGTTCCAGCAGCTTAGTGGTGGGAGATTACGATACGCAGTATTTT. Translated, it gives CSSSLVVGDYDTQYF. The whole variable domain, remainder taken from reference TRBV7-9 and TRBJ2-3, is DTGVSQNPRHKITKRGQNVTFRCDPISEHNRLYWYRQTLGQGPEFLTYFQNEAQLEKSRLLSDRFSAERPKGSFSTLEIQRTEQGDSAMYLCSSSLVVGDYDTQYFGPGTRLTVL.

Remarks on this clone: The junction departs from the called germline gene at one end, perhaps through a read error. For the CDR3, the DNA is TGTTCCAGCAGCATCGACAGGGGGCCGAACACTGAAGCTTTCTTT. Translated: CSSSIDRGPNTEAFF. This chain connects TRBV7-9 to TRBJ1-1; TRBD1 matches 10 bases. In germline, CDR1 is SEHNR, CDR2 FQNEAQ (reference sequence). The CDR3 spans 15 residues.

As for this clone: A read error may produce the germline difference seen at one junction end. The CDR3 loop reads CASSPGSGQGPNNSPLHF. CDR3 DNA: TGTGCTAGCAGCCCAGGGAGCGGACAGGGACCAAATAATTCACCCCTCCACTTT. V and J are TRBV7-7 and TRBJ1-6, with 8 bases fitting TRBD1. The germline CDR1 and CDR2 sequences are SSHAT and FNYEAQ (reference sequence). The CDR3 length is 18 residues.

The chain has TRBV29-1 and TRBJ2-1, with TRBD1 matching 8 bases. The V and J ends lost 6 bases and 1 base, in that order; junction bases with no gene match: 2. The CDR3 runs to 13 residues. Germline lookup yields CDR1 SQVTM and CDR2 ANQGSEA. CDR3 in DNA: TGCAGCGTAACAGGGGGGTCCTACAATGAGCAGTTCTTC. Translation gives CSVTGGSYNEQFF.

V and J are TRBV27 and TRBJ2-7; 8 nucleotides align to TRBD1. The CDR3 has 13 residues. V was clipped by 5 bases and J by 6 bases; unmatched bases: 6. CDR1 is MNHEY and CDR2 is SMNVEV in the germline V gene (reference sequence). The CDR3 protein is CASSHGQGGEQYF. The CDR3 DNA is TGTGCCAGCAGTCACGGACAGGGTGGCGAGCAGTACTTC.